One and the same sample provided the 16 T cell receptor beta chains below, sequenced in a study of T cell clones after liver transplantation. Some clones are missing from TCRdb's copy, which holds only in-frame ones; the method was immunoSEQ multiplex PCR. The data hold tens of thousands of clones, with about two thirds observed a single time. The sequences come from CD4+ T cells from blood, collected before liver transplant. These receptors were taken from a human donor who received a liver transplant.

The chain combines TRBV29-1 with TRBJ2-7, with D tentatively TRBD2 (5 bases). The CDR3 extends over 12 amino acids. The germline V gene has CDR1 SQVTM and CDR2 ANQGSEA. V was pared by 7 bases and J by 4 bases, with 14 bases between. Here the CDR3 DNA reads TGCAGCGCCGGGATGTCTGGTTACGAGCAGTACTTC. Translating gives CSAGMSGYEQYF.

The chain is built from TRBV11-1 and TRBJ2-3; 9 bases are shared with TRBD2. The CDR3 totals 15 residues. Germline V gene lookup returns CDR1 SGHAT and CDR2 FQDESV (reference sequence). With V trimmed by 3 bases and J by 6 bases, 7 bases remained unmatched. The CDR3: CASSFKLAGPDTQYF. The CDR3, as DNA: TGTGCCAGCAGCTTCAAGCTAGCGGGGCCGGATACGCAGTATTTT.

The chain uses TRBV5-1 and TRBJ1-1; TRBD1 is a possible D gene (5 bases). Germline V gene sequence: CDR1 SGHRS, CDR2 YFSETQ. This CDR3 is built from 13 residues. V lost 5 bases to trimming and J lost 1 base, with 9 bases between them. CDR3 region: CASRPTENTEAFF. The CDR3 coding sequence is TGCGCCAGCAGACCGACAGAGAACACTGAAGCTTTCTTT. Using reference TRBV5-1 and TRBJ1-1 for the parts outside the CDR3, the full variable domain is KAGVTQTPRYLIKTRGQQVTLSCSPISGHRSVSWYQQTPGQGLQFLFEYFSETQRNKGNFPGRFSGRQFSNSRSEMNVSTLELGDSALYLCASRPTENTEAFFGQGTRLTVV.

This clone was detected only a few times. The CDR3 DNA follows: TGTGCCAGCAGCTTTCGGGCAGGGGTGGAAGAGCAGTACTTC. Amino acids: CASSFRAGVEEQYF. The chain links TRBV5-6 to TRBJ2-7; TRBD1 is a possible D gene (6 bases). Germline V gives CDR1 SGHDT, CDR2 YYEEEE. The CDR3 sequence is 14 residues long. V was trimmed by 2 bases and J by 7 bases, leaving 16 bases between them.

The chain is built from TRBV5-4 and TRBJ1-2; TRBD1 is a possible D gene (6 bases). The V end lost 3 bases, the J end lost 2 bases, and 14 bases lay between the germline ends. CDR3 length equals 15 residues. Germline-derived CDR1 and CDR2 are SGHNT and YYREEE (reference sequence). The CDR3 bases are TGTGCCAGCAGCTCCGGACAGACTTCAAACTATGGCTACACCTTC. Residues: CASSSGQTSNYGYTF. Together with reference TRBV5-4 and TRBJ1-2, the CDR3 gives the full variable domain: ETGVTQSPTHLIKTRGQQVTLRCSSQSGHNTVSWYQQALGQGPQFIFQYYREEENGRGNFPPRFSGLQFPNYSSELNVNALELDDSALYLCASSSGQTSNYGYTFGSGTRLTVV.

This clone was counted between two and nine times. The chain is built from TRBV5-4 and TRBJ1-5; possible D gene TRBD1, 5 bases. This CDR3 has 14 amino acids. Germline assignment: CDR1 SGHNT and CDR2 YYREEE (reference sequence). V gave up 1 base and J gave up 2 bases, with 7 bases separating them. This chain's CDR3 is CASSLQGGNQPQHF. The CDR3 nucleotides are TGTGCCAGCAGCTTGCAGGGCGGCAATCAGCCCCAGCATTTT.

The V gene is TRBV5-1, the J gene TRBJ2-7, with 7 nucleotides matching TRBD1. Germline-derived CDR1 and CDR2 are SGHRS and YFSETQ. The CDR3 covers 14 residues. Germline trimming cut 2 bases from V and 5 bases from J; bases unmatched to any gene: 7. CDR3 in DNA: TGCGCCAGCAGCTTCGACGGGACAGAGAACGAGCAGTACTTC. Translated: CASSFDGTENEQYF.

This chain uses TRBV19 with TRBJ2-3, with a possible D match to TRBD2 (5 bases). V was shortened by 5 bases and J by 0 bases, with 9 bases between the two germline ends. The CDR3 has 14 amino acids. Germline CDR1 reads LNHDA; CDR2 reads SQIVND (reference sequence). CDR3 DNA sequence: TGTGCCAGTAGTCCTCGGACTAGCACAGATACGCAGTATTTT. Its translation is CASSPRTSTDTQYF.

This clone was detected only a few times. The chain joins TRBV6-4 to TRBJ2-1, with 11 nucleotides matching TRBD2. The CDR3 spans 18 residues. V was pared by 3 bases and J by 0 bases, with 7 bases of the junction left unmatched. Germline loops: CDR1 MRHNA, CDR2 SNTAGT. Written as DNA, the CDR3 is TGTGCCAGCAGTGAAGAGACTAGCGGGGCAAGCTCCTACAATGAGCAGTTCTTC. This codes for CASSEETSGASSYNEQFF.

This chain uses TRBV5-1 with TRBJ2-1; D not certain. Germline CDR1 reads SGHRS; CDR2 reads YFSETQ. With 0 bases removed from V and 5 bases from J, the gap between germline ends came to 9 bases. The CDR3 has 14 residues. The CDR3 DNA is TGCGCCAGCAGCTTGGCCGACGGAGACAATGAGCAGTTCTTC. Amino acid sequence: CASSLADGDNEQFF. The entire variable domain, with the rest obtained from reference TRBV5-1 and TRBJ2-1, is as follows: KAGVTQTPRYLIKTRGQQVTLSCSPISGHRSVSWYQQTPGQGLQFLFEYFSETQRNKGNFPGRFSGRQFSNSRSEMNVSTLELGDSALYLCASSLADGDNEQFFGPGTRLTVL.

This clone was seen only once. The V and J genes are TRBV1 and TRBJ2-6; the table names TRBD1, a call not compared with the DNA. TRBV1 is termed a pseudogene. This CDR3 region has 13 residues. CDR3 DNA sequence: TGCACCAGCACATCCTCTGGGGCCAACGTCCTGACTTTC. The encoded protein is CTSTSSGANVLTF.

The chain has TRBV5-6 and TRBJ1-6; 11 bases are shared with TRBD1. CDR1 SGHDT and CDR2 YYEEEE come from the germline V gene. Unmatched junction bases numbered 6, after V lost 4 bases and J lost 9 bases. The CDR3 loop spans 15 amino acids. In DNA, the CDR3 is TGTGCCAGCAGCACACAGGACAGGGGGCGTTCACCCCTCCACTTT. It translates to CASSTQDRGRSPLHF.

This chain uses TRBV18 with TRBJ1-5; D possibly corresponds to TRBD1 (6 bases). The CDR3 has 15 residues. CDR1 is KGHSH, CDR2 LQKENI, per germline. The ends were cut back, 2 bases at V and 0 bases at J, with 8 bases in the middle. CDR3 DNA: TGTGCCAGCTCACCAGCACAGGGTAGCAATCAGCCCCAGCATTTT. This codes for CASSPAQGSNQPQHF.

This clone was detected only a few times. This chain connects TRBV2 to TRBJ1-6; TRBD1 matches 7 bases. With 7 bases clipped from V and 8 bases from J, the junction kept 5 bases outside the gene matches. Germline CDR1 SNHLY, CDR2 FYNNEI. The CDR3 has 13 residues. CDR3 residues: CASTGQVDSPLHF. The CDR3 DNA is TGTGCCAGCACCGGACAGGTTGATTCACCCCTCCACTTT.

The chain couples TRBV5-6 to TRBJ1-4, with a tentative D call TRBD1 (5 bases). V was clipped by 1 base and J by 8 bases, with 18 bases between them. Germline V gene lookup returns CDR1 SGHDT and CDR2 YYEEEE. CDR3 length: 16 residues. The CDR3 DNA sequence: TGTGCCAGCAGCTTGACCCTCGGGGGGAGGCAAGAAAAACTGTTTTTT. The encoded protein is CASSLTLGGRQEKLFF.

The rearrangement links TRBV7-2 to TRBJ1-3; 10 bases agree with TRBD1. V lost 6 bases and J lost 4; bases outside the gene matches: 6. This CDR3 is 15 amino acids long. The V gene's germline CDR1 is SGHTA and CDR2 FQGNSA. CDR3 protein: CASSQTGGKGNTIYF. The CDR3 bases are TGTGCCAGCAGTCAGACAGGGGGCAAGGGAAACACCATATATTTT.